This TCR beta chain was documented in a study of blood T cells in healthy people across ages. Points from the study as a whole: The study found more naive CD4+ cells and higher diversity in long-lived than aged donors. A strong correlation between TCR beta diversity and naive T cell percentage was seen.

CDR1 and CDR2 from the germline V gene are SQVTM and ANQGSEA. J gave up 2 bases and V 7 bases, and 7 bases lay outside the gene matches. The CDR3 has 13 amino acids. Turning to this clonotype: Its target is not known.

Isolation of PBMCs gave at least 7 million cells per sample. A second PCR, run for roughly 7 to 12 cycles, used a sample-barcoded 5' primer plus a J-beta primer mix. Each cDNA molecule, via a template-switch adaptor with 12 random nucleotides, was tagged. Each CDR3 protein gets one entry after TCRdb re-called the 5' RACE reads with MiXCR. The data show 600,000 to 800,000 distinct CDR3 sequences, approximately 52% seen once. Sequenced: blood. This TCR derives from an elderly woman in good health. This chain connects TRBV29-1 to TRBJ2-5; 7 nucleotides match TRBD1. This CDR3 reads CSGSRDSQETQYF. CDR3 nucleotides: TGCAGCGGAAGCCGGGACAGTCAAGAGACCCAGTACTTC.